This record concerns one T cell receptor beta chain sequence. The CDR3 runs 18 residues. V was cut by 0 bases and J by 4 bases, with 19 bases left in between. CDR1 SGHDN and CDR2 FVKESK come from the germline V gene. These data originate in a study of blood T cell repertoires in COVID-19. Only in-frame clones appear in the TCRdb table, and some are missing; sequencing was by immunoSEQ multiplex PCR. The repertoire holds 150,000 to 190,000 clones, around four fifths seen once, with more than 5.5% in the top ten. Sequences were obtained from PBMCs or T cells enriched from blood (not recorded which). The V and J genes are TRBV14 and TRBJ1-5, with D unresolved. The clonotype comes from a man in his fifties or sixties who had recovered from COVID-19. DNA for the CDR3: TGTGCCAGCAGCCAAGAGTCGAGGGAAGTGGCAGAGAATCAGCCCCAGCATTTT. This codes for CASSQESREVAENQPQHF.